The text below deals with one TCR beta chain. Profiling relied on immunoSEQ multiplex PCR, and the TCRdb table lists in-frame clones only, not all of them. There are about 440,000 clones in the sample; 70% to 90% occur only once, and roughly 2% lies in the top ten. Adults between roughly 18 and 89 years of age took part from 20 to 25 US areas. The CDR3 spans 13 residues. Per germline, CDR1 MNHEY and CDR2 SVGEGT. V was pared by 4 bases and J by 4 bases, with 11 bases between. This sample is drawn from a study of blood T cell repertoires in COVID-19. This clonotype was sampled from a woman between 18 and 29 years old with acute COVID-19. The sequencing input was PBMCs or T cells enriched from blood (not recorded which). The chain couples TRBV6-2 or TRBV6-3 to TRBJ2-7, with D possibly matching TRBD2 (6 bases). The CDR3 loop reads CASSSVGGYEQYF. The CDR3 bases are TGTGCCAGCAGTTCGGTGGGAGGATACGAGCAGTACTTC.